This T cell receptor beta chain was found in a study of T cell repertoires in cytomegalovirus infection. Study-wide background: HLA-B-restricted CMV epitopes that are well studied, plus recently identified HLA-C-restricted ones, were used by the study. It was the public TCR beta signatures that indicated both CMV infection and matching HLA type.

The V and J ends lost 2 bases and 0 bases respectively, with 15 bases between them. Germline CDR1 reads SGHTA; CDR2 reads FQGNSA. The CDR3 sequence is 17 residues long. Worth noting for this clonotype: Its antigen is undetermined.

Using its own MiXCR run on the reads, TCRdb lists one record per CDR3 protein. In the table there are roughly 45,000 distinct CDR3 sequences, roughly 20% of which are singletons. Whole-study findings and limits: Dominant in the ex vivo response were TCR beta clonotypes restricted by HLA-C and specific for CMV. Individuals carrying CMV plus the relevant HLA were identified by cumulative frequency of public TCR beta families.

The sequencing here drew on CD8+ T cells from cultured PBMCs, taken from culture after CMV antigen stimulation. The V and J genes are TRBV7-2 and TRBJ2-3; the D gene could be TRBD1 or TRBD2 (5 bases each). The TCR comes from a human donor in good health (CMV status not recorded). Some clones in this sample may be carry-over from other donors' samples. The CDR3 loop reads CASSLRVGVTSTDTQYF. The CDR3 region has the DNA TGTGCCAGCAGCTTACGGGTGGGGGTGACTAGCACAGATACGCAGTATTTT. The full variable domain, its missing parts supplied by reference TRBV7-2 and TRBJ2-3, is GAGVSQSPSNKVTEKGKDVELRCDPISGHTALYWYRQSLGQGLEFLIYFQGNSAPDKSGLPSDRFSAERTGGSVSTLTIQRTQQEDSAVYLCASSLRVGVTSTDTQYFGPGTRLTVL.